A selection of T cell receptor beta chains follows, all from one sample in a study of blood T cell repertoires in COVID-19. TCRdb keeps only in-frame clones here, not all; method: immunoSEQ multiplex PCR. The sample includes about 220,000 clones, 75% to 85% of them seen just once. Material for sequencing was peripheral blood. These receptors came from a man aged 50 to 60 with active or convalescent COVID-19. Both conserved end residues are part of each CDR3. The order of the fields is J gene, D gene, V gene, clone size, CDR3 DNA, CDR3 protein. The D gene is left open where the match is weak. Clone size, where shown, is once, few, many, or a class for clones that have expanded.

TRBJ2-7,TRBD1,TRBV19,few,TGTGCCAGTAGTTCCGTCCCCAGGGGGCTCTACGAGCAGTACTTC,CASSSVPRGLYEQYF
TRBJ2-3,TRBD1,TRBV2,few,TGTGCCAGCAGCTGGACAGGGGTCGACAGCACAGATACGCAGTATTTT,CASSWTGVDSTDTQYF
TRBJ2-7,NA,TRBV5-6,NA,TGTGCCAGCAGCCCCCGACAGAGAACCTACGAGCAGTACTTC,CASSPRQRTYEQYF
TRBJ1-2,TRBD1,TRBV2,NA,TGTGCCAGCAGGGGGGGGACAGGGAAGGACTATGGCTACACCTTC,CASRGGTGKDYGYTF
TRBJ1-5,NA,TRBV12-3/TRBV12-4,NA,TGTGCCAGCAGTTTAGCGCTTAGCGCCCCCCAGCATTTT,CASSLALSAPQHF
TRBJ1-6,TRBD1,TRBV6-5,NA,TGTGCCAGCAGCTCTACAGGGGCCAATTCACCCCTCCACTTT,CASSSTGANSPLHF
TRBJ2-2,NA,TRBV3-1/TRBV3-2,NA,TGTGCCAGCAGCCATTTTAGTCGGGAGCTGTTTTTT,CASSHFSRELFF
TRBJ1-6,TRBD1,TRBV28,NA,TGTGCCAGCAGTTCCGGACAGGGGGGTAATTCACCCCTCCACTTT,CASSSGQGGNSPLHF
TRBJ2-1,NA,TRBV5-4,NA,TGTGCCAGCAGCTTGATGGGGAGAAGTTCCTACAATGAGCAGTTCTTC,CASSLMGRSSYNEQFF
TRBJ1-5,TRBD1,TRBV5-5,NA,TGTGCCAGCCGCCTGACAGGGGGCGAGGATCAGCCCCAGCATTTT,CASRLTGGEDQPQHF
TRBJ1-6,TRBD1,TRBV12-3/TRBV12-4,NA,TGTGCCAGCAGTTTCTGGGACAGGGGGACCCTCCACTTT,CASSFWDRGTLHF
TRBJ1-2,NA,TRBV7-2,NA,TGTGCCAGCAGCTTAATGTACGTGGCAGGGATGGGAGGTGGCTACACCTTC,CASSLMYVAGMGGGYTF
TRBJ1-5,TRBD1,TRBV28,NA,TGTGCCAGCAGACTGGACAGGGTCGCTCAGCCCCAGCATTTT,CASRLDRVAQPQHF
TRBJ1-2,NA,TRBV2,NA,TGTGCCAGAACTCAGGGGCTCGGAGGCTACACCTTC,CARTQGLGGYTF
TRBJ1-2,NA,TRBV28,NA,TGTGCCAGCAGGAAGGGAGGTACGAACTATGGCTACACCTTC,CASRKGGTNYGYTF
TRBJ2-4,TRBD2,TRBV4-2,once,TGTGCCAGCAGCCAGTACTGGGGGGGTTCGGACATTCAGTACTTC,CASSQYWGGSDIQYF
TRBJ1-5,NA,TRBV1,few,TGCACCATCTCCAGGGTGCTAGGTAGAGGTCAGCCCCAGCATTTT,CTISRVLGRGQPQHF
TRBJ2-2,TRBD2,TRBV28,NA,TGTGCCAGCAGTTACCGGGCGGGAGACCCCGCGAACACCGGGGAGCTGTTTTTT,CASSYRAGDPANTGELFF
TRBJ1-4,NA,TRBV5-1,few,TGCGCCAGCAGCCCCACAGGAACTCGGAGTGAAAAACTGTTTTTT,CASSPTGTRSEKLFF
TRBJ1-1,TRBD1,TRBV9,few,TGTGCCAGCAGCGCTACCTTAGGGACAGGGGAGGGAGCTTTCTTT,CASSATLGTGEGAFF
TRBJ1-3,NA,TRBV10-2,NA,TGCGCCAGCAGCCTGACAGGAGGAAACACCATATATTTT,CASSLTGGNTIYF
TRBJ2-5,TRBD1,TRBV7-2,NA,TGTGCCAGCAGCGTACAGGGGCAAGAGACCCAGTACTTC,CASSVQGQETQYF
TRBJ2-5,NA,TRBV28,NA,TGTGCCAGCAGTATTCTCCAAGAGACCCAGTACTTC,CASSILQETQYF
TRBJ1-2,NA,TRBV28,NA,TGTGCCAGCAGTTTACGGGGAGACTATGGCTACACCTTC,CASSLRGDYGYTF
TRBJ2-3,TRBD2,TRBV7-2,NA,TGTGCCAGCAGCTTAGGACTAGCGGGGGGGCCTCGCACAGATACGCAGTATTTT,CASSLGLAGGPRTDTQYF
TRBJ2-5,TRBD2,TRBV7-2,NA,TGTGCCAGCAGCTCCCCGACTAGCGGGAGTGTTAAGACCCAGTACTTC,CASSSPTSGSVKTQYF
TRBJ2-2,NA,TRBV19,once,TGTGCCAGTACTGGGCAGGGGGGTACCGGGGAGCTGTTTTTT,CASTGQGGTGELFF
TRBJ1-1,NA,TRBV11-1,NA,TGTGCCAGCAGCTTATTTAGGGGCGCTGAAGCTTTCTTT,CASSLFRGAEAFF
TRBJ2-1,TRBD2,TRBV18,NA,TGTGCCAGCTCACTTAAACTAGCGGGAGGTCCGAAATCAACCTACAATGAGCAGTTCTTC,CASSLKLAGGPKSTYNEQFF
TRBJ1-4,TRBD1,TRBV7-9,once,TGTGCCAGCAGCCCCCCGAGACAGGGGACGATATCTAATGAAAAACTGTTTTTT,CASSPPRQGTISNEKLFF
TRBJ1-1,NA,TRBV5-1,NA,TGCGCCAGCAGCTTGGACAGGAGTGAAGCTTTCTTT,CASSLDRSEAFF